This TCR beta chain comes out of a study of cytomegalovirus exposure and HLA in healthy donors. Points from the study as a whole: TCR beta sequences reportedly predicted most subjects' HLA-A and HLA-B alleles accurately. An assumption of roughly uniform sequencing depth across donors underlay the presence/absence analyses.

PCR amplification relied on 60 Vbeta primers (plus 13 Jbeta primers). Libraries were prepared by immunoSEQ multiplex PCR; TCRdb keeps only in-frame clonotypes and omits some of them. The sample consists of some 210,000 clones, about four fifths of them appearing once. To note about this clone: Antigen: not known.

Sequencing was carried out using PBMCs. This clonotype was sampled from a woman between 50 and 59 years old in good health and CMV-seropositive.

CDR3 DNA sequence: TGTGCCAGCAGCCCAGCGGCAGAGAACACTGAAGCTTTCTTT. Protein: CASSPAAENTEAFF. This chain uses TRBV6-5 with TRBJ1-1, with unresolved D. V was cut by 6 bases and J by 1 base, with 12 bases left in between. Germline values: CDR1 MNHEY, CDR2 SVGAGI. This CDR3 is 14 amino acids long.